What follows is one T cell receptor (beta chain) and its context. V gave up 3 bases and J gave up 4 bases; unmatched junction bases: 8. The CDR3 loop spans 15 amino acids. The V gene's germline CDR1 is SGDLS and CDR2 YYNGEE. Repertoires were generated with immunoSEQ multiplex PCR, while TCRdb's copy carries only in-frame clones and drops some. The table includes about 190,000 clones, more than 60% detected once. This specimen belongs to a study of blood T cell repertoires in COVID-19. Overall study context: PBMCs, B-cell-depleted T cells, or T cells provided the cDNA or gDNA that made up the material.

This chain uses TRBV9 with TRBJ2-3; TRBD1 aligns across 7 bases. Material for sequencing was peripheral blood. The source is a woman aged 45-65 years with acute or convalescent COVID-19. CDR3 amino acids: CASSETGAWADTQYF. As DNA, the CDR3 is TGTGCCAGCAGCGAAACAGGGGCTTGGGCAGATACGCAGTATTTT.